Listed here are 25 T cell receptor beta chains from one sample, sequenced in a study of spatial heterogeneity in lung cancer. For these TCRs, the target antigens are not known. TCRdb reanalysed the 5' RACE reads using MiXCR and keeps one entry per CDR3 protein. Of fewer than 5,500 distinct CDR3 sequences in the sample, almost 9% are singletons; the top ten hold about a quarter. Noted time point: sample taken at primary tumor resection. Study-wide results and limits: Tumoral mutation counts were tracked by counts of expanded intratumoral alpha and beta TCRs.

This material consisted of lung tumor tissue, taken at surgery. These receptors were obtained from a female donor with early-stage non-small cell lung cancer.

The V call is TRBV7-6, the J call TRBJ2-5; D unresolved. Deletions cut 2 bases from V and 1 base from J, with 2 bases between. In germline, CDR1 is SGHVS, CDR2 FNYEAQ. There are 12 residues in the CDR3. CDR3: CASSLPQETQYF. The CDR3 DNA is TGTGCCAGCAGCTTACCCCAAGAGACCCAGTACTTC.

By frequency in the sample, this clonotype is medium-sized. The CDR3 nucleotides are TGTGCCAGCAGTTGGGGCGGGGCCTCCTACAATGAGCAGTTCTTC. This gives the protein CASSWGGASYNEQFF. J is TRBJ2-1 and V is TRBV6-2 or TRBV6-3, with a weak D call TRBD2 (6 bases). This CDR3 comprises 15 residues. The V and J ends lost 4 bases and 0 bases respectively, with 10 bases between them. The germline CDR1 and CDR2 sequences are MNHEY and SVGEGT.

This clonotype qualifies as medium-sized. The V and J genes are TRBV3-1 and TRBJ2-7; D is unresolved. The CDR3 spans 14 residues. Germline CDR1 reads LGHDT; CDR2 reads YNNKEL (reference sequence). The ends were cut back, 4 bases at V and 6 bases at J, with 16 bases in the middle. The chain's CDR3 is CASSPHSPPGEQYV. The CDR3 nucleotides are TGTGCCAGCAGCCCCCATTCCCCGCCGGGCGAGCAGTACGTC.

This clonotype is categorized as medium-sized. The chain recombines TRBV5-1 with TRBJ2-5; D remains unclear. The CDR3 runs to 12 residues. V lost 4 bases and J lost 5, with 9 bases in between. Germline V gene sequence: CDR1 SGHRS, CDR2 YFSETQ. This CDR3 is CASSDTSETQYF. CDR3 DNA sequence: TGCGCCAGCAGCGATACCTCGGAGACCCAGTACTTC.

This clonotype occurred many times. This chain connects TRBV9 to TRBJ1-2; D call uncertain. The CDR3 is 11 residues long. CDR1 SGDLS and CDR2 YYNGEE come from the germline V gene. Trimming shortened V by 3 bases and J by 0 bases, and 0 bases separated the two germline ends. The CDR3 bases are TGTGCCAGCAGCGCTAACTATGGCTACACCTTC. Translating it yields CASSANYGYTF.

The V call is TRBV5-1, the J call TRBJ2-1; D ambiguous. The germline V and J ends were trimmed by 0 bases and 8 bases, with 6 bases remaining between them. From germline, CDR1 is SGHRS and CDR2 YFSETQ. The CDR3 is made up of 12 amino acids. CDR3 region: CASSLGPDEQFF. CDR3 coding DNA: TGCGCCAGCAGCTTGGGCCCGGATGAGCAGTTCTTC.

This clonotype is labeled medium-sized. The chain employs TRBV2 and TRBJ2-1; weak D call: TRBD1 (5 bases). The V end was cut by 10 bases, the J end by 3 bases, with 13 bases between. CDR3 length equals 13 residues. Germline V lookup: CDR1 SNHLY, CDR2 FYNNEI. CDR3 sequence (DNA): TGTGCCACCAGACAGAGTTTCTACAATGAGCAGTTCTTC. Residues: CATRQSFYNEQFF.

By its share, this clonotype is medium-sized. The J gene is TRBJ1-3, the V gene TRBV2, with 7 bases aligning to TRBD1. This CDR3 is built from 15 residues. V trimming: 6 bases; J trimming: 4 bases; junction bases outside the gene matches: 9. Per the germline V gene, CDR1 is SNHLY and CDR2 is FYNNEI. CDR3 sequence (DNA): TGTGCCAGCAGCGAACGGACAGGTGTCGGAAACACCATATATTTT. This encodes CASSERTGVGNTIYF.

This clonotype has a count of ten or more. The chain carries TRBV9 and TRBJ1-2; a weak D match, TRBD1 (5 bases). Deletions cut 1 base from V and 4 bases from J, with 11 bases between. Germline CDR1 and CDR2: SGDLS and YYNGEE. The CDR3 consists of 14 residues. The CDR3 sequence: CASSVSAGPYGYTF. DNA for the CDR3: TGTGCCAGCAGCGTATCAGCAGGGCCCTATGGCTACACCTTC.

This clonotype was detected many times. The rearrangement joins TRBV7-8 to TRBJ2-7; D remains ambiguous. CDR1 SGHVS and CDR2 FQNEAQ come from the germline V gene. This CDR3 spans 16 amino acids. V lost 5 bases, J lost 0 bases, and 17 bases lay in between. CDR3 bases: TGTGCCAGCAGCCCCCGGACGCCCCTAAGCTCCTACGAGCAGTACTTC. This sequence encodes CASSPRTPLSSYEQYF.

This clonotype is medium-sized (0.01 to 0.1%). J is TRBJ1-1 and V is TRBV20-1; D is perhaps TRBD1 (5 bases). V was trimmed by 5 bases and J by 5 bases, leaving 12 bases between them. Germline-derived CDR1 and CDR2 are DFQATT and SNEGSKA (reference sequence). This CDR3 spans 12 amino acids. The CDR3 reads CSAPGRRTEAFF. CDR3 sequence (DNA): TGCAGTGCTCCGGGACGGAGGACTGAAGCTTTCTTT.

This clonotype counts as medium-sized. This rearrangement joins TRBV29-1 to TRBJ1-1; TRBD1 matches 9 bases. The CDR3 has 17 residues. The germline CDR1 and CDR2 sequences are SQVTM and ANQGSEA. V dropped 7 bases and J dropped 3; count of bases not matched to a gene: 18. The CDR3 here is CSDNRGRRTARDTEAFF. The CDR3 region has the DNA TGCAGCGATAACAGGGGGCGCCGGACCGCGCGGGACACTGAAGCTTTCTTT.

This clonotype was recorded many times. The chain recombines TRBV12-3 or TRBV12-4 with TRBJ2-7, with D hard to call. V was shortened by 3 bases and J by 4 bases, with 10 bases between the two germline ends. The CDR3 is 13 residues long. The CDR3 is CASSFLSQYEQYF. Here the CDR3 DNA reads TGTGCCAGCAGTTTCTTGTCCCAATACGAGCAGTACTTC.

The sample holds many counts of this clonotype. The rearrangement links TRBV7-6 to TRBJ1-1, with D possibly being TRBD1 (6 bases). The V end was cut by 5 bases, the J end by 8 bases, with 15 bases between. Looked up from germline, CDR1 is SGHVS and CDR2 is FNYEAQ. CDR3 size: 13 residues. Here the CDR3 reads CASSRRQEAEAFF. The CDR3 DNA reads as TGTGCCAGCAGCCGTAGACAGGAGGCCGAAGCTTTCTTT.

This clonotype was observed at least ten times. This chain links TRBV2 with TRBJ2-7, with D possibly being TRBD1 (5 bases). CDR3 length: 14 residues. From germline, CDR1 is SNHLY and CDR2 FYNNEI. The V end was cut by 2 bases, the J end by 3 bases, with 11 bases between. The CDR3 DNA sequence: TGTGCCAGCAGTGAATCCGTCAGGGTCTACGAGCAGTACTTC. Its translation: CASSESVRVYEQYF.

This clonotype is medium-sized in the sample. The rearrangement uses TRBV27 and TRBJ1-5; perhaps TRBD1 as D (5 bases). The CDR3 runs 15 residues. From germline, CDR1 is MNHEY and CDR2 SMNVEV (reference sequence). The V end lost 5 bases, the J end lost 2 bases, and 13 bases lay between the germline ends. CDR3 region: CASSGSGTGNQPQHF. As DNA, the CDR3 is TGTGCCAGCAGTGGGAGCGGGACGGGCAATCAGCCCCAGCATTTT.

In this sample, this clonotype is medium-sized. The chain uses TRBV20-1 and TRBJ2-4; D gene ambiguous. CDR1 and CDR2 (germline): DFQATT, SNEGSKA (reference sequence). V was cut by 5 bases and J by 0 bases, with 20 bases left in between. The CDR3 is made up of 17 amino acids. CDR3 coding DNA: TGCAGTGCTCCAAAAAACTGGGCACGAAGAGCCAAAAACATTCAGTACTTC. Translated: CSAPKNWARRAKNIQYF.

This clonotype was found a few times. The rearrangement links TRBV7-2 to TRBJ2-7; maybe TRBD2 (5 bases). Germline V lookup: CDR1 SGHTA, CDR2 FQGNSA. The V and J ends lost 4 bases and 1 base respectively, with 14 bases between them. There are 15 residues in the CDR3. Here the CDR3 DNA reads TGTGCCAGCAGCTGGCGACTACTAGAGTCCTACGAGCAGTACTTC. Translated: CASSWRLLESYEQYF.

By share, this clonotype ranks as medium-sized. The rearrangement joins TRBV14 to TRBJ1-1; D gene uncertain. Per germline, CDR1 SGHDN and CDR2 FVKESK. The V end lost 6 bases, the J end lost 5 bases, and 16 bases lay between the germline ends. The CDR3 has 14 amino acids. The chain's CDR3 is CASSLLLLGTEAFF. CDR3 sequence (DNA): TGTGCCAGCAGTCTACTACTGTTAGGAACTGAAGCTTTCTTT.

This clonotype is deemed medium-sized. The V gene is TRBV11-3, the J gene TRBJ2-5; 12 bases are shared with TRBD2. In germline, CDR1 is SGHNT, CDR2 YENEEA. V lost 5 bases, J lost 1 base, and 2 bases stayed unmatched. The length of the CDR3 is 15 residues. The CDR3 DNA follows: TGTGCCAGCAGCCTACTAGCGGGGGGCCAAGAGACCCAGTACTTC. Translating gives CASSLLAGGQETQYF.

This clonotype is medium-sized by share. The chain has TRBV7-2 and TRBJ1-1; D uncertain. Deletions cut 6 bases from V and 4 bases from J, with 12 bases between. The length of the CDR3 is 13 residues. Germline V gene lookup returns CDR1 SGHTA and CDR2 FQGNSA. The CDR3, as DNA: TGTGCCAGCAGGGCCCCCCTAGGCACTGAAGCTTTCTTT. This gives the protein CASRAPLGTEAFF.

CDR3 residues: CASSPSGRMVDEQFF. The DNA of the CDR3 is TGTGCCAGCTCACCTAGCGGGAGGATGGTCGATGAGCAGTTCTTC. This chain joins TRBV18 and TRBJ2-1, with TRBD2 matching over 10 bases. With 3 bases clipped from V and 8 bases from J, the junction kept 7 bases outside the gene matches. CDR3 size: 15 residues. Germline CDR1 reads KGHSH; CDR2 reads LQKENI.

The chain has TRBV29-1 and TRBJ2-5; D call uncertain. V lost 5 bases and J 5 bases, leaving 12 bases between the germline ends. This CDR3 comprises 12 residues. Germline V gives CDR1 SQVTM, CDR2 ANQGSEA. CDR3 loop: CSVRKNWETQYF. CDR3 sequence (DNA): TGCAGCGTTCGGAAGAATTGGGAGACCCAGTACTTC.

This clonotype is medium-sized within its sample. This CDR3 reads CATSEPGTGFTDTQYF. The CDR3 DNA is TGTGCCACCAGTGAACCTGGGACAGGTTTCACAGATACGCAGTATTTT. The chain couples TRBV24-1 to TRBJ2-3; 8 bases map to TRBD1. V gave up 4 bases and J gave up 2 bases; unmatched junction bases: 7. The V gene's germline CDR1 is KGHDR and CDR2 SFDVKD. This CDR3 spans 16 amino acids.

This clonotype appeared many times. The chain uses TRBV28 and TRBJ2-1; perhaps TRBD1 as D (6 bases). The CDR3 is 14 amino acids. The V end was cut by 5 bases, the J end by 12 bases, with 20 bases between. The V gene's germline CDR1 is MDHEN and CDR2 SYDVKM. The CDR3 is CASSPGQLWIRQFF. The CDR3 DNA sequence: TGTGCCAGCAGTCCAGGACAGCTATGGATACGGCAGTTCTTC.